A single sample gave rise to the 18 T cell receptor beta chains below, sequenced in a study of cytomegalovirus exposure and HLA in healthy donors. Profiled with immunoSEQ multiplex PCR; TCRdb holds only in-frame clones, not every one. The repertoire holds tens of thousands of clones, with about nine tenths as singletons. Material: PBMCs. These receptor sequences come from a man aged 25-40 years in good health and CMV-seronegative.

The V and J genes are TRBV19 and TRBJ1-1; TRBD1 agrees at 7 bases. The trim removed 3 bases at V and 3 bases at J, leaving 4 bases unmatched. CDR1 and CDR2 (germline): LNHDA, SQIVND (reference sequence). The CDR3 spans 14 residues. Here the CDR3 DNA reads TGTGCCAGTAGTATGAGGGACAGCTACACTGAAGCTTTCTTT. Translation gives CASSMRDSYTEAFF.

This clone was seen once. The chain is built from TRBV5-6 and TRBJ1-5; D unresolved. Trimming removed 2 bases from V and 0 bases from J, with 12 bases in between. This CDR3 is 16 amino acids long. The V gene's germline CDR1 is SGHDT and CDR2 YYEEEE. DNA for the CDR3: TGTGCCAGCAGCTTAGAACAGAAATATAGCAATCAGCCCCAGCATTTT. Its protein is CASSLEQKYSNQPQHF. Using reference TRBV5-6 and TRBJ1-5 for the parts outside the CDR3, the full variable domain is DAGVTQSPTHLIKTRGQQVTLRCSPKSGHDTVSWYQQALGQGPQFIFQYYEEEERQRGNFPDRFSGHQFPNYSSELNVNALLLGDSALYLCASSLEQKYSNQPQHFGDGTRLSIL.

The chain recombines TRBV2 with TRBJ1-4; D not certain. Trimming took 4 bases from V and 0 from J, leaving 6 bases between them. Germline V gene data show CDR1 as SNHLY and CDR2 as FYNNEI. This CDR3 comprises 14 residues. This CDR3 reads CASSAVATNEKLFF. The CDR3 DNA reads as TGTGCCAGCAGTGCGGTGGCAACTAATGAAAAACTGTTTTTT. Supplemented by reference TRBV2 and TRBJ1-4, the full variable domain reads EPEVTQTPSHQVTQMGQEVILRCVPISNHLYFYWYRQILGQKVEFLVSFYNNEISEKSEIFDDQFSVERPDGSNFTLKIRSTKLEDSAMYFCASSAVATNEKLFFGSGTQLSVL.

By frequency in the sample, this clone is medium-sized. V is TRBV16 and J is TRBJ1-2, with unresolved D. This CDR3 spans 14 amino acids. In germline, CDR1 is KGHSY, CDR2 FQNENV. Deletions cut 0 bases from V and 5 bases from J, with 10 bases between. CDR3 nucleotide sequence: TGTGCCAGCAGCCAATCTACAGACCAATATGGCTACACCTTC. Translating gives CASSQSTDQYGYTF. Full variable domain (missing parts from reference TRBV16 and TRBJ1-2): GEEVAQTPKHLVRGEGQKAKLYCAPIKGHSYVFWYQQVLKNEFKFLISFQNENVFDETGMPKERFSAKCLPNSPCSLEIQATKLEDSAVYFCASSQSTDQYGYTFGSGTRLTVV.

The J gene is TRBJ2-2, the V gene TRBV5-1, with D possibly TRBD1 on 6 matching bases. Looked up from germline, CDR1 is SGHRS and CDR2 is YFSETQ. CDR3 size: 18 residues. V was pared by 3 bases and J by 3 bases, with 21 bases between. In nucleotides, the CDR3 is TGCGCCAGCAGCTCCCCTGCGGTTGACAAGGGGGACACCGGGGAGCTGTTTTTT. The encoded protein is CASSSPAVDKGDTGELFF.

The rearrangement uses TRBV7-9 and TRBJ2-3, with D possibly matching TRBD1 (5 bases). CDR1 is SEHNR, CDR2 FQNEAQ, per germline (reference sequence). The CDR3 runs to 14 residues. Trimming shortened V by 5 bases and J by 3 bases, and 12 bases separated the two germline ends. The CDR3 loop reads CASSGSQGTDTQYF. CDR3 in DNA: TGTGCCAGCAGCGGTAGTCAGGGAACAGATACGCAGTATTTT.

The V gene is TRBV2, the J gene TRBJ2-2; no clear D. Per the germline V gene, CDR1 is SNHLY and CDR2 is FYNNEI. This CDR3 is 15 amino acids long. V was cut by 3 bases and J by 5 bases, with 13 bases left in between. The CDR3 here is CASSDFAPGTGELFF. The CDR3 DNA is TGTGCCAGCAGTGATTTTGCCCCAGGAACCGGGGAGCTGTTTTTT.

V usage is TRBV7-9 and J usage is TRBJ1-2; 10 bases are shared with TRBD1. This CDR3 region has 15 residues. CDR1 is SEHNR and CDR2 is FQNEAQ in the germline V gene (reference sequence). The V and J ends lost 5 bases and 7 bases, in that order; junction bases with no gene match: 10. CDR3 region: CASSPVEGTGVGYTF. For the CDR3, the DNA is TGTGCCAGCAGCCCCGTCGAGGGGACAGGGGTTGGCTACACCTTC. Full variable domain (remainder filled in from reference TRBV7-9 and TRBJ1-2): DTGVSQNPRHKITKRGQNVTFRCDPISEHNRLYWYRQTLGQGPEFLTYFQNEAQLEKSRLLSDRFSAERPKGSFSTLEIQRTEQGDSAMYLCASSPVEGTGVGYTFGSGTRLTVV.

The genes are TRBV6-1 and TRBJ2-7; possibly TRBD1 for D (5 bases). V shed 2 bases and J shed 3 bases, with 11 bases lying between them. Germline CDR1 reads MNHNS; CDR2 reads SASEGT. The CDR3 sequence is 14 residues long. The CDR3 coding sequence is TGTGCCAGCAGTGAAACCGCAGGGCACTACGAGCAGTACTTC. It codes for CASSETAGHYEQYF.

The chain combines TRBV5-1 with TRBJ1-2, with 7 bases fitting TRBD1. Germline V lookup: CDR1 SGHRS, CDR2 YFSETQ. The CDR3 length is 13 residues. With V trimmed by 4 bases and J by 2 bases, 2 bases remained unmatched. This CDR3 is CASSPTGNYGYTF. As DNA, the CDR3 is TGCGCCAGCAGCCCGACAGGGAACTATGGCTACACCTTC.

The gene calls are TRBV6-1 and TRBJ1-1, with 9 nucleotides matching TRBD1. Germline CDR1 is MNHNS and CDR2 is SASEGT. V shed 1 base, J shed 1 base, and the junction held 1 base outside the gene matches. This CDR3 spans 15 amino acids. The CDR3 sequence: CASSEGTGANTEAFF. In nucleotides, the CDR3 is TGTGCCAGCAGTGAAGGGACAGGGGCGAACACTGAAGCTTTCTTT.

This chain joins TRBV19 and TRBJ2-1; 9 positions agree with TRBD1. CDR3 length equals 14 residues. Per the germline V gene, CDR1 is LNHDA and CDR2 is SQIVND (reference sequence). The junction had 4 bases not matched to a gene; V was cut back by 6 bases and J by 4 bases. This CDR3 reads CASSRDREYNEQFF. In nucleotides, the CDR3 is TGTGCCAGTAGCCGGGACAGGGAGTACAATGAGCAGTTCTTC.

The chain combines TRBV21-1 with TRBJ1-6; the table's TRBD1 call for D was not verified on the DNA. TRBV21-1 is a recognized pseudogene. The CDR3 runs 17 residues. CDR3 nucleotide sequence: TGTGCCAGCAGCAATTGGGACAGGGGGGGAGTTAGTTCACCCCTCCACTTT. This gives the protein CASSNWDRGGVSSPLHF.

The rearrangement joins TRBV7-2 to TRBJ2-3; D may be TRBD1 (5 bases). The germline V gene has CDR1 SGHTA and CDR2 FQGNSA. Deletions cut 5 bases from V and 2 bases from J, with 14 bases between. There are 15 residues in the CDR3. Here the CDR3 reads CASSLLGHTTDTQYF. The CDR3 coding sequence is TGTGCCAGCAGCCTTCTGGGGCATACCACAGATACGCAGTATTTT.

This rearrangement joins TRBV15 to TRBJ2-2; 11 nucleotides match TRBD1. The CDR3 covers 15 residues. Germline V gene sequence: CDR1 LNHNV, CDR2 YYDKDF (reference sequence). The V segment lost 5 bases and the J segment 5 bases; nucleotides outside the gene matches: 4. CDR3 region: CATSSRDRGTGELFF. CDR3 DNA: TGTGCCACCAGCTCCCGGGACAGGGGGACCGGGGAGCTGTTTTTT.

The chain carries TRBV6-5 and TRBJ1-1; D call uncertain. The CDR3 has 13 amino acids. Looked up from germline, CDR1 is MNHEY and CDR2 is SVGAGI. With 3 bases removed from V and 5 bases from J, the gap between germline ends came to 10 bases. The CDR3: CASSYGSGTEAFF. The CDR3 nucleotides are TGTGCCAGCAGTTATGGCAGCGGTACTGAAGCTTTCTTT.

The chain employs TRBV7-3 and TRBJ1-2; D is possibly TRBD1 (5 bases). The CDR3 length is 12 residues. Trimming left V 1 base short and J 7 bases short, with 7 bases between. Germline-derived CDR1 and CDR2 are SGHTA and FQGTGA. CDR3 nucleotides: TGTGCCAGCAGCTTAAACGGGGGTGGCTACACCTTC. It specifies CASSLNGGGYTF. The full variable domain, rest sourced from reference TRBV7-3 and TRBJ1-2, is GAGVSQTPSNKVTEKGKYVELRCDPISGHTALYWYRQSLGQGPEFLIYFQGTGAADDSGLPNDRFFAVRPEGSVSTLKIQRTERGDSAVYLCASSLNGGGYTFGSGTRLTVV.

The chain links TRBV5-4 to TRBJ2-5; D perhaps matches TRBD1 (6 bases). V lost 2 bases and J 2 bases, leaving 13 bases between the germline ends. The CDR3 contains 15 residues. Germline CDR1 and CDR2: SGHNT and YYREEE (reference sequence). The DNA of the CDR3 is TGTGCCAGCAGCTTAGCTCAGACAGGTCAAGAGACCCAGTACTTC. Its translation is CASSLAQTGQETQYF.